The 17 T cell receptor beta chains below all came from one sample that was sequenced in a study of T cell responses to AZD1222 COVID-19 vaccine. Profiling relied on immunoSEQ multiplex PCR, and the TCRdb table lists in-frame clones only, not all of them. This sample carries 70,000 or so clones, about four fifths of them seen once, and the ten largest clones take about 6.5%. Material: peripheral blood, obtained 28 days after the second AZD1222 dose. These receptors all come from an adult who received the AZD1222 COVID-19 vaccine.

V gene TRBV6-5 combines with J gene TRBJ1-2; 7 bases are a match to TRBD1. Germline V gives CDR1 MNHEY, CDR2 SVGAGI. The CDR3 has 13 residues. The junction had 9 bases not matched to a gene; V was cut back by 11 bases and J by 3 bases. The CDR3 reads CACGRGVYYGYTF. The CDR3 DNA reads TGTGCCTGCGGCAGGGGGGTTTACTATGGCTACACCTTC.

The J gene is TRBJ2-6, the V gene TRBV13; TRBD2 matches at 7 bases. The CDR3 covers 15 residues. Germline-derived CDR1 and CDR2 are PRHDT and FYEKMQ (reference sequence). J gave up 1 base and V 3 bases, and 0 bases lay outside the gene matches. CDR3 sequence: CASSLGGSGANVLTF. The DNA of the CDR3 is TGTGCCAGCAGCTTGGGGGGGTCTGGGGCCAACGTCCTGACTTTC.

The chain uses TRBV6-2 or TRBV6-3 and TRBJ2-3, with a possible D match to TRBD1 (5 bases). V was cut by 2 bases and J by 5 bases, with 17 bases left in between. The germline V gene has CDR1 MNHEY and CDR2 SVGEGT. CDR3 size: 16 residues. The CDR3 DNA reads as TGTGCCAGCAGTTACGCTGGACAATCGGGCAGAGATACGCAGTATTTT. Translation: CASSYAGQSGRDTQYF.

This sequence joins TRBV5-1 and TRBJ2-2; 8 positions agree with TRBD1. The V gene end was trimmed by 3 bases and the J gene end by 2 bases; junction bases not matched to a gene: 3. Germline CDR1 is SGHRS and CDR2 is YFSETQ. CDR3 length: 15 residues. The CDR3 here is CASSWDRTNTGELFF. The CDR3 nucleotides read TGCGCCAGCAGCTGGGACAGGACTAACACCGGGGAGCTGTTTTTT.

The CDR3 sequence: CASSLELAPGLRNQPQHF. The CDR3 nucleotides read TGTGCCAGCAGCTTAGAACTGGCCCCAGGGTTGCGCAATCAGCCCCAGCATTTT. This rearrangement joins TRBV7-9 to TRBJ1-5; D is possibly TRBD1 (5 bases). This CDR3 comprises 18 residues. Germline-derived CDR1 and CDR2 are SEHNR and FQNEAQ (reference sequence). The ends were cut back, 1 base at V and 2 bases at J, with 18 bases in the middle. Full variable domain (remainder filled in from reference TRBV7-9 and TRBJ1-5): DTGVSQNPRHKITKRGQNVTFRCDPISEHNRLYWYRQTLGQGPEFLTYFQNEAQLEKSRLLSDRFSAERPKGSFSTLEIQRTEQGDSAMYLCASSLELAPGLRNQPQHFGDGTRLSIL.

V gene TRBV5-1 combines with J gene TRBJ1-5; D gene ambiguous. Germline CDR1 SGHRS, CDR2 YFSETQ. The CDR3 extends over 13 amino acids. With 4 bases removed from V and 7 bases from J, the gap between germline ends came to 12 bases. CDR3 region: CASSPIPTQPQHF. CDR3 DNA sequence: TGCGCCAGCAGCCCAATCCCCACGCAGCCCCAGCATTTT.

Within the sample, this clone is medium-sized. This chain joins TRBV6-5 and TRBJ1-4, with D unclear. Germline assignment: CDR1 MNHEY and CDR2 SVGAGI. V was pared by 7 bases and J by 12 bases, with 15 bases between. The CDR3 covers 12 residues. The DNA of the CDR3 is TGTGCCAGCAAAAACCTCCATGGGGAACTGTTTTTT. This gives the protein CASKNLHGELFF.

This chain connects TRBV4-2 to TRBJ2-2; 11 nucleotides align to TRBD2. CDR3 length: 19 residues. Unmatched junction bases numbered 12, after V lost 3 bases and J lost 3 bases. Looked up from germline, CDR1 is LGHNA and CDR2 is YNFKEQ. This CDR3 reads CASSQGVSGGAWDTGELFF. In DNA, the CDR3 is TGTGCCAGCAGCCAGGGTGTTAGCGGGGGGGCCTGGGACACCGGGGAGCTGTTTTTT.

Written as DNA, the CDR3 is TGTGCCACCGGCAGGGGAGGAACTGAAGCTTTCTTT. It encodes CATGRGGTEAFF. V usage is TRBV6-5 and J usage is TRBJ1-1, with D perhaps matching TRBD1 (6 bases). Germline V CDR1 and CDR2: MNHEY, SVGAGI. The CDR3 is made up of 12 amino acids. V was trimmed by 10 bases and J by 5 bases, leaving 14 bases between them.

The chain is built from TRBV6-2 or TRBV6-3 and TRBJ1-2; unclear D gene. V was pared by 2 bases and J by 4 bases, with 11 bases between. Germline V CDR1 and CDR2: MNHEY, SVGEGT. CDR3 length: 14 amino acids. As DNA, the CDR3 is TGTGCCAGCAGTTACATATCGGGGAGCTATGGCTACACCTTC. It codes for CASSYISGSYGYTF.

This clone was counted only a few times. The genes are TRBV5-1 and TRBJ2-1, with a weak D call TRBD1 (5 bases). The CDR3 runs to 15 residues. V gave up 0 bases and J gave up 0 bases, with 7 bases separating them. CDR1 SGHRS and CDR2 YFSETQ come from the germline V gene. DNA of the CDR3: TGCGCCAGCAGCTTGGGACAGCACTCCTACAATGAGCAGTTCTTC. It encodes CASSLGQHSYNEQFF.

The V call is TRBV28, the J call TRBJ1-1; D remains ambiguous. Germline CDR1 and CDR2: MDHEN and SYDVKM. The ends were cut back, 5 bases at V and 4 bases at J, with 11 bases in the middle. This CDR3 has 13 amino acids. CDR3 residues: CASSTYDATEAFF. CDR3 DNA: TGTGCCAGCAGTACCTACGACGCCACTGAAGCTTTCTTT.

The count of this clone is one. The chain uses TRBV12-3 or TRBV12-4 and TRBJ1-2; perhaps TRBD1 as D (5 bases). V was shortened by 4 bases and J by 6 bases, with 9 bases between the two germline ends. The CDR3 is 12 amino acids. CDR3 nucleotides: TGTGCCAGCAGTTCCAGGGTAGATGGCTACACCTTC. This translates into CASSSRVDGYTF.

V and J are TRBV7-9 and TRBJ2-7; D is unresolved. Trimming removed 1 base from V and 0 bases from J, with 10 bases in between. The CDR3 length is 15 residues. Germline V gene sequence: CDR1 SEHNR, CDR2 FQNEAQ (reference sequence). The CDR3 nucleotides are TGTGCCAGCAGCTTAGAGACCTGGAGCTCCTACGAGCAGTACTTC. Its translation is CASSLETWSSYEQYF.

The chain couples TRBV7-2 to TRBJ2-5, with 10 bases identical to TRBD2. The CDR3 has 14 residues. Per the germline V gene, CDR1 is SGHTA and CDR2 is FQGNSA. V lost 2 bases, J lost 4 bases, and 1 base stayed unmatched. CDR3 nucleotide sequence: TGTGCCAGCAGCTTAAGCGGGGGGGCAGAGACCCAGTACTTC. Its translation is CASSLSGGAETQYF.

CDR3 in amino acids: CASSPGPSGREQYF. Here the CDR3 DNA reads TGCGCCAGCAGCCCGGGACCTAGCGGCCGCGAGCAGTACTTC. The V and J genes are TRBV5-1 and TRBJ2-7; TRBD2 matches at 7 bases. The CDR3 runs to 14 residues. The V gene end was trimmed by 4 bases and the J gene end by 6 bases; junction bases not matched to a gene: 10. Germline CDR1 is SGHRS and CDR2 is YFSETQ.

The gene calls are TRBV4-3 and TRBJ2-3; the D gene could be TRBD1 or TRBD2 (5 bases each). Looked up from germline, CDR1 is LGHNA and CDR2 is YSLEER. The CDR3 consists of 15 residues. V lost 4 bases, J lost 4 bases, and 15 bases lay in between. The CDR3 spells CASSPRGAVSDTQYF. As DNA, the CDR3 is TGCGCCAGCAGCCCCCGAGGGGCGGTTTCAGATACGCAGTATTTT.